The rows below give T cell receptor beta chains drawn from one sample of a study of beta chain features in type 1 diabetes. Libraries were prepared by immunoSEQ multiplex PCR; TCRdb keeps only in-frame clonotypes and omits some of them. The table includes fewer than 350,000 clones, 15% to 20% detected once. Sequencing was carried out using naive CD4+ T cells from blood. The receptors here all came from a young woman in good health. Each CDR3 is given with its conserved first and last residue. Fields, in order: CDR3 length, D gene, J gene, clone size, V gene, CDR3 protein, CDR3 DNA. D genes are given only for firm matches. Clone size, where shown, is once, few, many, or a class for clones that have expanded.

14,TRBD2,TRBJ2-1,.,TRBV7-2,CASSLSAGVNEQFF,TGTGCCAGCAGCTTATCAGCGGGGGTCAATGAGCAGTTCTTC
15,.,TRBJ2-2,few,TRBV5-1,CASSLAPPRAGELFF,TGCGCCAGCAGCTTAGCCCCTCCTCGGGCCGGGGAGCTGTTTTTT
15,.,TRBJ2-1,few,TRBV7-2,CASSSSGSLRNEQFF,TGTGCCAGCAGCTCCAGCGGGTCCCTGAGGAATGAGCAGTTCTTC
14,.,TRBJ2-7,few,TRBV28,CASSLGGLPYEQYF,TGTGCCAGCAGTTTAGGTGGACTACCCTACGAGCAGTACTTC
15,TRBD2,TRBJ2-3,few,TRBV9,CASSASGGSTDTQYF,TGTGCCAGCAGCGCGAGCGGGGGGAGCACAGATACGCAGTATTTT
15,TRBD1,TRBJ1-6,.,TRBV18,CASSPQPGQNSPLHF,TGTGCCAGCTCACCTCAGCCGGGACAGAATTCACCCCTCCACTTT
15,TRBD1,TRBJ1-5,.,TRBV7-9,CASSSGDRAHQPQHF,TGTGCCAGCAGCTCCGGGGACAGGGCTCACCAGCCCCAGCATTTT
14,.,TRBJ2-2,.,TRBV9,CASSVAGSTGELFF,TGTGCCAGCAGCGTAGCGGGGAGCACCGGGGAGCTGTTTTTT
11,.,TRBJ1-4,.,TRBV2,CASGEFGKLFF,TGTGCCAGTGGGGAGTTTGGAAAACTGTTTTTT
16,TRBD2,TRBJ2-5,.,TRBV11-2,CASRLVGLADQETQYF,TGTGCCAGCAGGCTGGTGGGACTAGCAGACCAAGAGACCCAGTACTTC
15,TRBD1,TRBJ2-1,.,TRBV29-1,CSVSSGQGGIDEQFF,TGCAGCGTTTCCTCTGGACAGGGGGGTATCGATGAGCAGTTCTTC
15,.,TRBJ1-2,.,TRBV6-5,CASSLLATANYGYTF,TGTGCCAGCAGTCTCCTCGCCACAGCTAACTATGGCTACACCTTC
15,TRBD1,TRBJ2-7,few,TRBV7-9,CASSLAGQESYEQYF,TGTGCCAGCAGCTTAGCGGGACAGGAGTCCTACGAGCAGTACTTC
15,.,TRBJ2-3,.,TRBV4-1,CASSLFWTTTDTQYF,TGCGCCAGCAGCCTATTCTGGACTACCACAGATACGCAGTATTTT
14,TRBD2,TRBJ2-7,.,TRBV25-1,CASSEAGGTGEQYF,TGTGCCAGCAGTGAAGCGGGAGGGACTGGCGAGCAGTACTTC
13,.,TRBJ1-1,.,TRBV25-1,CASFSGVADEAFF,TGTGCCAGTTTCTCAGGGGTGGCTGATGAAGCTTTCTTT
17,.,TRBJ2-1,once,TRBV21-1,CASSINCPGDRDNEQFF,TGTGCCAGCAGCATAAACTGCCCCGGGGACAGAGACAATGAGCAGTTCTTC
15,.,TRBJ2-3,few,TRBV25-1,CASSDGTYGTDTQYF,TGTGCCAGCAGTGATGGGACATATGGCACAGATACGCAGTATTTT
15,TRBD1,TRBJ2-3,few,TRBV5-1,CASSLIQGRTDTQYF,TGCGCCAGCAGCTTAATACAGGGGCGCACAGATACGCAGTATTTT
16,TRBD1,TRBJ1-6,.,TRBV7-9,CASSADRGATYSPLHF,TGTGCCAGCAGCGCAGACAGGGGGGCTACGTATTCACCCCTCCACTTT
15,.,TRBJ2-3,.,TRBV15,CATSSRSGAGDTQYF,TGTGCCACCAGCAGTAGATCAGGGGCGGGAGATACGCAGTATTTT
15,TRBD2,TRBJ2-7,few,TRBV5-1,CASSLTAGGPDEQYF,TGCGCCAGCAGCTTGACAGCGGGAGGGCCGGACGAGCAGTACTTC
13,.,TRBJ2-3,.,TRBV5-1,CASSLGEADTQYF,TGCGCCAGCAGCTTGGGGGAGGCAGATACGCAGTATTTT
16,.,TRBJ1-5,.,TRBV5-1,CASSFGDTTGNQPQHF,TGCGCCAGCAGCTTTGGTGACACGACCGGCAATCAGCCCCAGCATTTT
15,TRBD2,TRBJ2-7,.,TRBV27,CASSRGSGDAYEQYF,TGTGCCAGCAGCCGAGGTAGCGGGGACGCCTACGAGCAGTACTTC
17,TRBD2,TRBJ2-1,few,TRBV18,CASSPRGLAGTYNEQFF,TGTGCCAGCTCACCCCGGGGACTAGCGGGTACCTACAATGAGCAGTTCTTC
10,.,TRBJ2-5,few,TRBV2,CASREETQYF,TGTGCCAGCCGAGAAGAGACCCAGTACTTC
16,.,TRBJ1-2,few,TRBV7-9,CASSAGGSRTNYGYTF,TGTGCCAGCAGCGCCGGGGGGTCCAGGACGAACTATGGCTACACCTTC
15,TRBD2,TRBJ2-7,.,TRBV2,CASSSRPGGKYEQYF,TGTGCCAGCTCTTCAAGGCCCGGGGGGAAGTACGAGCAGTACTTC
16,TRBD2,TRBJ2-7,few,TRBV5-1,CASSLGLAGGLHEQYF,TGCGCCAGCAGCTTGGGACTAGCGGGAGGGCTACACGAGCAGTACTTC
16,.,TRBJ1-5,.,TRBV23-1,CASSQSARYSNQPQHF,TGCGCCAGCAGTCAATCGGCCAGGTATAGCAATCAGCCCCAGCATTTT
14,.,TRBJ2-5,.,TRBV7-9,CASSLLDTKETQYF,TGTGCCAGCAGCTTACTGGACACTAAAGAGACCCAGTACTTC
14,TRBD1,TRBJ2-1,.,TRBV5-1,CASSFYRGLDEQFF,TGCGCCAGCAGCTTTTACAGGGGGCTAGACGAGCAGTTCTTC
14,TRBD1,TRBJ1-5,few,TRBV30,CAWSGQGRHQPQHF,TGTGCCTGGAGTGGACAGGGGAGACATCAGCCCCAGCATTTT
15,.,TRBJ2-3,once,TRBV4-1,CASSQEAARTDTQYF,TGCGCCAGCAGCCAAGAGGCGGCCCGAACAGATACGCAGTATTTT
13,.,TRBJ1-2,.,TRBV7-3,CASSPPGNYGYTF,TGTGCCAGCAGCCCCCCGGGGAACTATGGCTACACCTTC
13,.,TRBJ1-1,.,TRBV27,CASSLSKETEAFF,TGTGCCAGCAGTTTGTCAAAGGAGACTGAAGCTTTCTTT
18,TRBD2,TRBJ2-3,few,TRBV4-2,CASSQSPSGRAGTDTQYF,TGTGCCAGCAGCCAAAGTCCTAGCGGGAGGGCCGGAACAGATACGCAGTATTTT
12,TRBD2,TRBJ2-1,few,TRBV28,CASRTSGGGQFF,TGTGCCAGCAGGACTAGCGGGGGTGGACAGTTCTTC